A single sample gave rise to the 20 T cell receptor beta chains below, sequenced in a study of CD8 T cells in Susac syndrome. An amount of RNA that ranged from roughly 0.5 to 1 ug was reverse transcribed with random hexamers. Using its own MiXCR run on the immunoSEQ multiplex PCR reads, TCRdb lists one record per CDR3 protein. This sample has about 150,000 distinct CDR3 sequences, with about 95% found just once. Sequencing used CD4+ T cells from PBMCs. Receptor source: a human donor with Susac syndrome.

The chain uses TRBV15 and TRBJ2-7; D is unresolved. The V gene's germline CDR1 is LNHNV and CDR2 YYDKDF (reference sequence). Trimming cost V 0 bases and J 5 bases, with 8 bases left between them. CDR3 length equals 13 residues. The CDR3 loop is CATSRDPRHEQYF. CDR3 coding DNA: TGTGCCACCAGCAGAGATCCTAGGCACGAGCAGTACTTC.

The chain recombines TRBV20-1 with TRBJ1-5; TRBD1 might be the D (6 bases). Germline CDR1 is DFQATT and CDR2 is SNEGSKA (reference sequence). V lost 7 bases to trimming and J lost 5 bases, with 21 bases between them. The CDR3 has 15 residues. The chain's CDR3 is CSVRGGAHEHQPQHF. The CDR3 DNA sequence: TGCAGTGTAAGGGGGGGGGCTCACGAGCATCAGCCCCAGCATTTT.

V is TRBV29-1 and J is TRBJ1-1; 11 positions match TRBD1. The trim removed 6 bases at V and 5 bases at J, leaving 5 bases unmatched. This CDR3 has 13 amino acids. CDR1 and CDR2 from the germline V gene are SQVTM and ANQGSEA. Written as DNA, the CDR3 is TGCAGCGTCGGACAGGGGGCGAGGACTGAAGCTTTCTTT. This codes for CSVGQGARTEAFF.

This clonotype was recorded once. V and J are TRBV14 and TRBJ2-7; 11 bases map to TRBD1. CDR1 and CDR2 from the germline V gene are SGHDN and FVKESK. The CDR3 is 14 residues long. Trimming at V came to 5 bases and at J to 5 bases, leaving 5 bases not matched to a gene. CDR3 amino acids: CASSGGTGGNEQYF. The CDR3 bases are TGTGCCAGCAGCGGCGGGACAGGGGGAAACGAGCAGTACTTC.

V and J are TRBV29-1 and TRBJ1-2, with a weak D call TRBD1 (5 bases). Germline V gene sequence: CDR1 SQVTM, CDR2 ANQGSEA. The V gene lost 1 base and the J gene lost 6 bases, with 9 bases spanning the gap. CDR3 length equals 12 residues. Written as DNA, the CDR3 is TGCAGCGTTGAAGCGGGGACGGATGGCTACACCTTC. Its translation is CSVEAGTDGYTF.

The CDR3 is CASSPQGGSGLGKLFF. The CDR3 DNA follows: TGTGCCAGCAGCCCACAAGGCGGATCTGGATTAGGAAAACTGTTTTTT. V is TRBV7-8 and J is TRBJ1-4; D remains ambiguous. The germline V and J ends were trimmed by 5 bases and 10 bases, with 23 bases remaining between them. Germline CDR1 SGHVS, CDR2 FQNEAQ. The CDR3 extends over 16 amino acids.

This chain links TRBV24-1 with TRBJ2-3; 10 nucleotides line up with TRBD2. The CDR3 spans 16 residues. The germline gives CDR1 KGHDR, CDR2 SFDVKD. With 4 bases clipped from V and 2 bases from J, the junction kept 5 bases outside the gene matches. The chain's CDR3 is CATSEPSGGSTDTQYF. The CDR3 DNA reads TGTGCCACCAGTGAGCCTAGCGGGGGATCCACAGATACGCAGTATTTT.

DNA for the CDR3: TGCAGTGCTAGAGCCGCAGGGAGGTACGAGCAGTACTTC. Its protein product is CSARAAGRYEQYF. The chain has TRBV20-1 and TRBJ2-7; possibly TRBD2 for D (6 bases). Germline V CDR1 and CDR2: DFQATT, SNEGSKA (reference sequence). V dropped 1 base and J dropped 4 bases, with 11 bases sitting between them. The CDR3 covers 13 residues.

V is TRBV3-1 and J is TRBJ2-4, with 11 bases lining up with TRBD2. Losses at the gene ends were 5 bases for V and 4 bases for J; bases not matched to a gene: 4. The CDR3 covers 15 residues. Germline lookup yields CDR1 LGHDT and CDR2 YNNKEL (reference sequence). CDR3 DNA sequence: TGTGCCAGCAGCGAGCGACTAGCGGGGAAAAACATTCAGTACTTC. Translating gives CASSERLAGKNIQYF.

DNA of the CDR3: TGTGCCAGCAGCTTCACGGGCGGGGGAGGCACAGATACGCAGTATTTT. Its translation is CASSFTGGGGTDTQYF. The chain employs TRBV7-3 and TRBJ2-3, with TRBD2 matching 7 bases. The CDR3 has 16 amino acids. Germline loops: CDR1 SGHTA, CDR2 FQGTGA. V lost 3 bases and J lost 1; bases outside the gene matches: 7. Filled out from reference TRBV7-3 and TRBJ2-3, the complete variable domain reads GAGVSQTPSNKVTEKGKYVELRCDPISGHTALYWYRQSLGQGPEFLIYFQGTGAADDSGLPNDRFFAVRPEGSVSTLKIQRTERGDSAVYLCASSFTGGGGTDTQYFGPGTRLTVL.

The chain is built from TRBV20-1 and TRBJ2-2, with D perhaps TRBD1 (6 bases). Trimming shortened V by 3 bases and J by 1 base, and 9 bases separated the two germline ends. The CDR3 has 14 residues. CDR1 is DFQATT and CDR2 is SNEGSKA in the germline V gene (reference sequence). CDR3 in DNA: TGCAGTGCTAGGCCCAGGGGGAACACCGGGGAGCTGTTTTTT. It encodes CSARPRGNTGELFF.

V is TRBV3-1 and J is TRBJ2-7; D perhaps matches TRBD2 (6 bases). There are 14 residues in the CDR3. Germline V gene sequence: CDR1 LGHDT, CDR2 YNNKEL (reference sequence). The ends were cut back, 5 bases at V and 3 bases at J, with 14 bases in the middle. CDR3 sequence reads: CASSFAGTYYEQYF. The CDR3 DNA reads TGTGCCAGCAGCTTCGCCGGGACTTACTACGAGCAGTACTTC.

The chain recombines TRBV9 with TRBJ2-2; D unresolved. Germline assignment: CDR1 SGDLS and CDR2 YYNGEE. The length of the CDR3 is 13 residues. V gave up 0 bases and J gave up 6 bases, with 6 bases separating them. The DNA for the CDR3 is TGTGCCAGCAGCGTAGTACTGGCCGGGGAGCTGTTTTTT. As protein: CASSVVLAGELFF.

The J gene is TRBJ2-1, the V gene TRBV3-1; 9 bases are shared with TRBD1. From germline, CDR1 is LGHDT and CDR2 YNNKEL (reference sequence). Trimming took 4 bases from V and 4 from J; bases not matched to a gene: 8. CDR3 size: 16 residues. The CDR3 region is CASSPRQGGKYNEQFF. The CDR3 DNA follows: TGTGCCAGCAGCCCCCGACAGGGGGGGAAGTACAATGAGCAGTTCTTC.

The genes are TRBV4-2 and TRBJ1-5; no clear D. With 0 bases removed from V and 10 bases from J, the gap between germline ends came to 10 bases. The CDR3 covers 13 residues. Germline V gene lookup returns CDR1 LGHNA and CDR2 YNFKEQ. This chain's CDR3 is CASSQDRRDPQHF. The CDR3 DNA reads TGTGCCAGCAGCCAAGATAGGAGGGATCCCCAGCATTTT.

The chain uses TRBV19 and TRBJ2-1; the D gene is possibly TRBD1 (5 bases). V shed 4 bases and J shed 1 base, with 8 bases lying between them. CDR3 length: 14 residues. CDR1 is LNHDA, CDR2 SQIVND, per germline (reference sequence). Here the CDR3 reads CASSSPGSYNEQFF. CDR3 coding DNA: TGTGCCAGTAGTAGCCCAGGGTCCTACAATGAGCAGTTCTTC.

V gene TRBV6-1 combines with J gene TRBJ2-1; TRBD2 aligns across 7 bases. The CDR3 consists of 15 residues. Germline trimming cut 6 bases from V and 2 bases from J; bases unmatched to any gene: 7. The V gene's germline CDR1 is MNHNS and CDR2 SASEGT. The DNA for the CDR3 is TGTGCCAGCAGGGCGGGACTACAAACCTACAATGAGCAGTTCTTC. Amino acid sequence: CASRAGLQTYNEQFF.

A single count supports this clonotype. V gene TRBV14 combines with J gene TRBJ1-3; D ambiguous. Germline V gene lookup returns CDR1 SGHDN and CDR2 FVKESK. V shed 0 bases and J shed 5 bases, with 5 bases lying between them. The CDR3 contains 13 residues. The CDR3 loop is CASSQDPRNTIYF. The DNA for the CDR3 is TGTGCCAGCAGCCAAGATCCCCGAAACACCATATATTTT.

This chain connects TRBV29-1 to TRBJ1-1; 11 bases align to TRBD1. V trimming: 7 bases; J trimming: 1 base; junction bases outside the gene matches: 5. Germline lookup yields CDR1 SQVTM and CDR2 ANQGSEA. The CDR3 has 14 amino acids. In DNA form, the CDR3 reads TGCAGCGCCGCGGGACAGGGGGGGAACACTGAAGCTTTCTTT. It translates to CSAAGQGGNTEAFF.

The gene calls are TRBV11-2 and TRBJ2-7; TRBD2 matches 11 bases. The CDR3 consists of 16 residues. Unmatched junction bases numbered 7, after V lost 3 bases and J lost 3 bases. In germline, CDR1 is SGHAT, CDR2 FQNNGV. The CDR3 nucleotides are TGTGCCAGCAGCTTTACTAGCGGGGGAAACCTCTACGAGCAGTACTTC. Its protein product is CASSFTSGGNLYEQYF.